The 21 T cell receptor beta chains presented below share a single source sample, sequenced in a study of T cells expressing NK-cell markers. For each CDR3 protein, TCRdb gives one entry from its re-call of the 5' RACE reads, without DNA. This sample's clone table lists about 400,000 distinct CDR3 sequences. The specimen sequenced was blood T cells: a sorted CD56 or NKG2C T cell subset, CD4+ or CD8+ T cells, or bulk PBMC T cells (not recorded which). These TCRs come from a woman aged 50 to 65 in good health.

The rearrangement links TRBV6-1 to TRBJ2-3. CDR1 and CDR2 (germline): MNHNS, SASEGT. The CDR3 consists of 12 residues. The CDR3 sequence: CASGVSTDTQYF.

This CDR3 is CASRGGRASNTGELFF. This chain connects TRBV5-1 to TRBJ2-2; absent DNA, TCRdb's TRBD2 call cannot be checked. The CDR3 is made up of 16 amino acids. Per germline, CDR1 SGHRS and CDR2 YFSETQ.

This chain connects TRBV12-3 or TRBV12-4 to TRBJ1-2; TCRdb's D call of TRBD1 is untestable without DNA. The CDR3 loop spans 15 amino acids. The chain's CDR3 is CASSFVGTGDYGYTF.

This sequence joins TRBV15 and TRBJ2-1; TCRdb picks TRBD2, but there is no DNA to check that call. The CDR3 has 18 amino acids. CDR1 is LNHNV and CDR2 is YYDKDF in the germline V gene (reference sequence). The CDR3 is CATSRAGGGLAEYNEQFF.

V gene TRBV5-1 combines with J gene TRBJ2-3. CDR1 and CDR2 from the germline V gene are SGHRS and YFSETQ. There are 15 residues in the CDR3. CDR3 region: CASSLVDPGTDTQYF.

The gene calls are TRBV7-2 and TRBJ2-1; there is no DNA to check the TCRdb D call of TRBD2. The CDR3 has 16 residues. Germline CDR1 reads SGHTA; CDR2 reads FQGNSA. The CDR3 spells CASSFRGRDAYNEQFF.

This chain uses TRBV10-1 with TRBJ2-3. Per germline, CDR1 WNHNN and CDR2 SYGVQD (reference sequence). There are 13 residues in the CDR3. The CDR3 sequence: CASSESTTDTQYF.

V gene TRBV5-5 combines with J gene TRBJ2-5; TCRdb outputs TRBD2, but without DNA this stays unchecked. The CDR3 covers 17 residues. The germline V gene encodes CDR1 SGHKS and CDR2 YYEKEE (reference sequence). This chain's CDR3 is CASSPGETSGIIETQYF.

This chain connects TRBV28 to TRBJ1-5; TCRdb selects TRBD1, and the lack of DNA leaves this call unchecked. Germline V CDR1 and CDR2: MDHEN, SYDVKM. This CDR3 has 14 amino acids. CDR3 sequence reads: CASSPGQADPPLHF.

This chain connects TRBV20-1 to TRBJ2-5. CDR1 DFQATT and CDR2 SNEGSKA come from the germline V gene (reference sequence). This CDR3 has 19 amino acids. The CDR3 sequence: CSARNLFTTGIGMRETQYF.

V gene TRBV27 combines with J gene TRBJ1-6. Germline assignment: CDR1 MNHEY and CDR2 SMNVEV (reference sequence). This CDR3 is 15 amino acids long. The CDR3 loop reads CASSFGSEGSSPLHF.

The V gene is TRBV5-1, the J gene TRBJ2-3; the TRBD2 assignment by TCRdb is unverifiable without DNA. CDR1 is SGHRS and CDR2 is YFSETQ in the germline V gene. The length of the CDR3 is 15 residues. CDR3 sequence reads: CASSFGLARTDTQYF.

The chain couples TRBV7-6 to TRBJ2-1; without DNA, the TCRdb call of TRBD1 cannot be checked. The V gene's germline CDR1 is SGHVS and CDR2 FNYEAQ. The CDR3 runs 15 residues. The CDR3 protein is CASSLGGDFYNEQFF.

V gene TRBV7-9 combines with J gene TRBJ2-1. The CDR3 loop spans 17 amino acids. Germline CDR1 and CDR2: SEHNR and FQNEAQ (reference sequence). CDR3 residues: CASSLGDLNPFYNEQFF. The complete variable domain, with remaining parts taken from reference TRBV7-9 and TRBJ2-1, reads DTGVSQNPRHKITKRGQNVTFRCDPISEHNRLYWYRQTLGQGPEFLTYFQNEAQLEKSRLLSDRFSAERPKGSFSTLEIQRTEQGDSAMYLCASSLGDLNPFYNEQFFGPGTRLTVL.

The chain joins TRBV5-1 to TRBJ2-1; TCRdb outputs TRBD2, but without DNA this stays unchecked. Germline V gives CDR1 SGHRS, CDR2 YFSETQ. The CDR3 contains 16 residues. The CDR3 sequence: CASSSRTPRRGYEQFF.

The chain combines TRBV5-1 with TRBJ1-2; TCRdb proposes TRBD1, but this gene call is untestable without DNA. The CDR3 length is 14 residues. CDR1 is SGHRS, CDR2 YFSETQ, per germline. The CDR3 sequence: CASSSPGQGGGYTF.

The chain recombines TRBV10-3 with TRBJ1-4; the TCRdb call, TRBD1, lacks DNA for checking. The V gene's germline CDR1 is ENHRY and CDR2 SYGVKD. This CDR3 has 15 residues. CDR3 region: CAISPTGVTNEKLFF.

The chain recombines TRBV27 with TRBJ1-2. This CDR3 comprises 14 residues. CDR1 and CDR2 (germline): MNHEY, SMNVEV (reference sequence). CDR3 loop: CASSPSGKNYGYTF.

J is TRBJ1-5 and V is TRBV12-3 or TRBV12-4. The CDR3 consists of 12 residues. This CDR3 is CASSSNRWPQHF.

The genes are TRBV12-3 or TRBV12-4 and TRBJ1-2; TCRdb lists TRBD1, though no DNA is available to test this call. The length of the CDR3 is 16 residues. CDR3: CASSFLTGGQDYGYTF.

The gene calls are TRBV9 and TRBJ2-1; TCRdb names TRBD1, which stays unverified in the absence of DNA. This CDR3 has 13 amino acids. Germline CDR1 is SGDLS and CDR2 is YYNGEE. CDR3 amino acids: CASSVRARDEQFF.